This TCR beta chain was captured in a study of OX40 agonist ivuxolimab in advanced cancers. The study in broad terms: Ivuxolimab, which targeted the costimulatory receptor OX40 (CD134), was an agonistic, fully human IgG2 monoclonal antibody. Partial responses occurred in three dose-escalation patients, of whom one had hepatocellular carcinoma and two had cutaneous melanoma. Among the 50 to 55 dose-escalation patients, approximately 20 had hepatocellular carcinoma, 15 melanoma, 9 renal cell carcinoma and 9 head and neck cancer. Intravenous ivuxolimab was administered to patients every 2 weeks at six dose levels: 0.01, 0.1, 0.3, 1.5, 3 and 10 mg/kg. In the dose-escalation cohort, 82.7% of patients were male, and the mean age was around 60 years, with a range of roughly 20 to 79. Patients were allowed to have had prior anti-PD-1, anti-PD-L1 or anti-CTLA-4 therapy, and roughly two fifths of the dose-escalation patients had been treated with checkpoint inhibitors. The monotherapy dose-escalation portion (N ≈ 57 patients) of the phase I ivuxolimab trial is reported in the paper. The point of sequencing TCRbeta in the periphery was to test whether ivuxolimab changed TCR sequence diversity and drove clonal T-cell expansion.

CDR1 and CDR2, looked up from the germline V gene, are SGHRS and YFSETQ. The CDR3 starts with the cysteine, ends with the phenylalanine, and has 13 residues. Only the CDR3 portion is preserved as DNA: 39 bases, with reading frame beginning at the first base. V is reduced by 1 base and J by 4 bases, leaving a spacing of 8 bases between them. Remarks on this clone: Its antigen has not been determined. Per-base quality was not reported, and no clone a single base away is much larger than it.

Genomic DNA was extracted from sorted cells for sequencing of the TCRbeta CDR3 region. TCRbeta CDR3 regions were sequenced using the immunoSEQ Assay. TCRdb carries this immuneACCESS record with in-frame sequences only. Its versions omit some clonotypes, under half of them owing to an unresolved V gene in the studies checked, with the rest unexplained. This sample holds under 95,000 clones; approximately 93% were observed only once. The top ten constitute 6.2% of the sample. The full study reports these points: The antigen specificity of the peripheral T cells that underwent clonal expansion was not determined. Low levels of normalized T-cell clonal expansion were also seen in some patients who did not respond. In the 0.1-3.0 mg/kg groups, partial responders had among the lowest normalized peripheral clonal expansion, particularly in CD8+ T cells. At doses of 0.1 to 3.0 mg/kg, clonal expansion of both CD4+ and CD8+ T cells in blood was seen between baseline and week 6. After ivuxolimab, more expanded clones were found on average in CD8+ T cells than in CD4+ T cells.

The trial excluded patients who had a history of autoimmune disease or were on systemic immunosuppression. In every dose cohort, peripheral blood was drawn for TCR sequencing at baseline, cycle 4 day 1, and cycle 7 day 1. Samples were obtained from an open-label, multicenter, first-in-human phase I dose-escalation trial of ivuxolimab. Adults with locally advanced or metastatic head and neck squamous cell, hepatocellular, melanoma or renal cell carcinoma were enrolled in the trial. Before TCR sequencing, CD4+ T cells and CD8+ T cells were sorted from peripheral blood as separate populations. This clonotype was obtained from an adult with an advanced solid tumor such as melanoma, head and neck, liver or kidney cancer. This specimen was CD4+ or CD8+ T cells sorted from blood, taken in a trial of the OX40 agonist ivuxolimab. The chain joins TRBV5-1 to TRBJ1-1, with no reliable assignment of the D segment. CDR3 loop: CASSLNPGTEAFF. The DNA sequence is given as TGCGCCAGCAGCTTGAACCCAGGCACTGAAGCTTTCTTT. Here the CDR3 is joined to the reference TRBV5-1 and TRBJ1-1 genes, and the full variable domain is: KAGVTQTPRYLIKTRGQQVTLSCSPISGHRSVSWYQQTPGQGLQFLFEYFSETQRNKGNFPGRFSGRQFSNSRSEMNVSTLELGDSALYLCASSLNPGTEAFFGQGTRLTVV.